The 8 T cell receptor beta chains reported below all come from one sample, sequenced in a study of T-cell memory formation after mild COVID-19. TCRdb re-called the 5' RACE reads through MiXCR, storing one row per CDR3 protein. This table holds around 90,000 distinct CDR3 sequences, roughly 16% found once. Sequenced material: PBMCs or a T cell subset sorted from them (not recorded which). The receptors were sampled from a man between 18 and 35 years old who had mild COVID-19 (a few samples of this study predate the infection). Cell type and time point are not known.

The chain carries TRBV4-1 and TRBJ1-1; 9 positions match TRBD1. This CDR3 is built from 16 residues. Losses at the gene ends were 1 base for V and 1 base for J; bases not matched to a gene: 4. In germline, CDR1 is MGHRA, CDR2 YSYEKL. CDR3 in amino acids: CASSQGGQGQNTEAFF. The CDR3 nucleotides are TGCGCCAGCAGCCAAGGGGGACAGGGTCAGAACACTGAAGCTTTCTTT.

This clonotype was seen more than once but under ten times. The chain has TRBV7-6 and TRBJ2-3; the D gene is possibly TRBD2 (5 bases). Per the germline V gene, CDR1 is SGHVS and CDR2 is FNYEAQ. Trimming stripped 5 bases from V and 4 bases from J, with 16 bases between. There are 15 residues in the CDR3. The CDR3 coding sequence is TGTGCCAGCAGCACCTCGGCGGTCGGGGCAGATACGCAGTATTTT. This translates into CASSTSAVGADTQYF.

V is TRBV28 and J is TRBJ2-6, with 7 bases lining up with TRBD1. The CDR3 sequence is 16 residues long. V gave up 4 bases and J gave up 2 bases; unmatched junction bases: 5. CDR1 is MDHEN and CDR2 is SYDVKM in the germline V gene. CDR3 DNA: TGTGCCAGCAGTTGGGACAGAAAAACTGGGGCCAACGTCCTGACTTTC. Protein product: CASSWDRKTGANVLTF.

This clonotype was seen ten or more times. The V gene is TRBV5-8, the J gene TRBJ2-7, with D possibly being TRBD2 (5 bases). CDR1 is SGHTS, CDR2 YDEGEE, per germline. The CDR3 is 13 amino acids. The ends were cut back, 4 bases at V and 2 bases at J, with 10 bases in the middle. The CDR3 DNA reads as TGTGCCAGCAGCCCCCCCGGGGCCTACGAGCAGTACTTC. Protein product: CASSPPGAYEQYF.

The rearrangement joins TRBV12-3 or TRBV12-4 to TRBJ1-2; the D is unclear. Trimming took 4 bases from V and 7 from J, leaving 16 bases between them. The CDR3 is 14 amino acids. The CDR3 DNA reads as TGTGCCAGCAGTTACGCGGGCAGATCGCGTGGCTACACCTTC. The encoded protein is CASSYAGRSRGYTF.

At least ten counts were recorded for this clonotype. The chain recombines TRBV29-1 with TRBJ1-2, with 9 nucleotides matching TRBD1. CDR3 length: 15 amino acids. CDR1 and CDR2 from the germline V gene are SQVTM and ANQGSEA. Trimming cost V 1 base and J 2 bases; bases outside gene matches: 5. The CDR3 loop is CSVEGQGDRNYGYTF. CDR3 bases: TGCAGCGTTGAAGGACAGGGGGACCGAAACTATGGCTACACCTTC.

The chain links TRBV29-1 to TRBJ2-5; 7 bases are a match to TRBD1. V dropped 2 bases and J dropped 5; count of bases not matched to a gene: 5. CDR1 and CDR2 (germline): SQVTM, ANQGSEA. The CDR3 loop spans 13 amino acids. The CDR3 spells CSVESDRSETQYF. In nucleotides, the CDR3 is TGCAGCGTTGAATCGGACAGGTCGGAGACCCAGTACTTC.

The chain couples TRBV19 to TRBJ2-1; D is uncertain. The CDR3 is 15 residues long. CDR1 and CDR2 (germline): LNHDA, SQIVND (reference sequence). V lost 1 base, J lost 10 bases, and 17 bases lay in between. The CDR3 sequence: CASSIASPPISEQFF. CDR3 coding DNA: TGTGCCAGTAGTATAGCCTCCCCACCGATTTCGGAGCAGTTCTTC.